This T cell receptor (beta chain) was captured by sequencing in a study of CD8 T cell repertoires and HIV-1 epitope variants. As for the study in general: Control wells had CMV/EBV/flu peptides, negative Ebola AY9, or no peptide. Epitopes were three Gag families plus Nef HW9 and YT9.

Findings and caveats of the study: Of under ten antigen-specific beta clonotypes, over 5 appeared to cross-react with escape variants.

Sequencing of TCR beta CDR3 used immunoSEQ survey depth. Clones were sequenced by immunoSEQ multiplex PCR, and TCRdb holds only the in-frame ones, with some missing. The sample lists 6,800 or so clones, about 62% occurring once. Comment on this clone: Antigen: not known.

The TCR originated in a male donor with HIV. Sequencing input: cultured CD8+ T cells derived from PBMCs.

CDR3 nucleotides: TGTGCCAGCAGTTTATTCCAAGGGACAACTAATGAAAAACTGTTTTTT. Translating gives CASSLFQGTTNEKLFF. The chain is built from TRBV28 and TRBJ1-4; D unresolved. The germline V gene encodes CDR1 MDHEN and CDR2 SYDVKM. Trimming removed 1 base from V and 0 bases from J, with 9 bases in between. The CDR3 contains 16 residues.